This record covers a single TCR beta chain. Its antigen is unknown. Trimming shortened V by 4 bases and J by 3 bases, and 13 bases separated the two germline ends. From germline, CDR1 is MNHEY and CDR2 SMNVEV (reference sequence). The CDR3 has 14 residues. The data were obtained in a study of shared clonotypes between healthy human individuals. The authors distributed each subset's genomic DNA evenly over several immunoSEQ plates. Repertoires were generated with immunoSEQ multiplex PCR, while TCRdb's copy carries only in-frame clones and drops some. The table has around 1.5 million clones, nearly 99% seen once; the top ten hold around 0.45%. Overall study results and limits: On the whole, naive subsets had larger estimated richness than memory subsets had.

The donors, all of them Caucasian adults, lived in Nashville, Tennessee. A CD45RA-negative memory subset and a CD45RA+ naive subset were separated from the CD4+ cells. Sequenced: naive CD4+ T cells sorted from blood. The subset: CD45RA+ positively selected. This clonotype was obtained from a man aged 30-40 years in good health. The chain has TRBV27 and TRBJ2-7, with a possible D match to TRBD2 (5 bases). The DNA of the CDR3 is TGTGCCAGCAGTTCCTCAGGAGGACGCTACGAGCAGTACTTC. Its protein is CASSSSGGRYEQYF.